These T cell receptor beta chains were read from a single sample in a study of graft-versus-host responses after intestinal transplantation. These receptors' targets are unknown. The method was immunoSEQ multiplex PCR; TCRdb's version includes in-frame clones alone and lacks a portion of them. This repertoire shows roughly 110,000 clones, approximately 86% found once; its top ten account for over 0.6%. The sample consisted of unstimulated CD4+ T cells sorted from spleen or lymph node cells, taken before transplant. These receptors all come from a human donor who was the organ donor for an intestinal transplant. Each CDR3 is given with its conserved first and last residue.

V gene	J gene	CDR3 protein
TRBV5-5	TRBJ2-7	CASSLVGGSGEQYF
TRBV18	TRBJ2-5	CASSPGLGETQYF
TRBV5-4	TRBJ2-5	CASSLVPSGNSLGTQYF
TRBV5-6	TRBJ1-6	CASSLGDRANSPLHF
TRBV7-9	TRBJ1-2	CASSYTGQDGYTF
TRBV11-3	TRBJ1-1	CASSTRQGSWDTEAFF
TRBV7-9	TRBJ2-3	CASSPWAGGTDTQYF
TRBV5-1	TRBJ2-7	CASSLGQSSFSYEQYF
TRBV7-9	TRBJ1-1	CASTVGNTEAFF
TRBV2	TRBJ2-7	CASSAQVFDEQYF
TRBV12-5	TRBJ1-5	CASGSQGNNQPQHF
TRBV27	TRBJ1-2	CASRGLGGGYTF
TRBV25-1	TRBJ1-1	CASSAGTIAYPEAFF
TRBV4-1	TRBJ2-7	CASSQEPPGMLGYEQYF
TRBV18	TRBJ2-7	CASSPPVTSGIFEQYF
TRBV5-4	TRBJ1-5	CASSVDGGRQPQHF
TRBV28	TRBJ2-3	CASSLNQGSTDAQYF
TRBV5-1	TRBJ2-5	CASSLDKGRETQYF
TRBV6-1	TRBJ2-5	CASSATVRTQYF
TRBV5-1	TRBJ2-2	CASRTQGLTGELFF
TRBV5-1	TRBJ2-7	CASSLGQVGHEQYF
TRBV2	TRBJ2-1	CASSVNSGNEQFF
TRBV5-1	TRBJ1-1	CASSSGTRLTEAFF
TRBV11-2	TRBJ2-7	CASTASGGIYEQYF
TRBV11-2	TRBJ1-1	CASSRTVQNTEAFF
TRBV27	TRBJ1-6	CASRRTGSSYNSPLHF
TRBV20-1	TRBJ2-3	CSAWGDTQYF